This passage covers 12 T cell receptor beta chains from one sample sequenced in a study of CD8+ T cells in alopecia areata. Extracted RNA was reverse transcribed into cDNA, the sequencing template. Profiled with immunoSEQ multiplex PCR; TCRdb holds only in-frame clones, not every one. Among roughly 65,000 clones listed, about 45% were seen once. The sample in question was CD8+ T cells sorted from blood, obtained at week 0. These receptor sequences come from a human donor with alopecia areata.

This clone has just one count. This chain links TRBV4-1 with TRBJ1-1; 7 bases are shared with TRBD1. CDR3 size: 14 residues. Trimming at V came to 6 bases and at J to 2 bases, leaving 6 bases not matched to a gene. Per the germline V gene, CDR1 is MGHRA and CDR2 is YSYEKL. The CDR3 DNA reads TGCGCCAGCAGACCGACAGGGACTAACACTGAAGCTTTCTTT. Its protein is CASRPTGTNTEAFF.

There are a few counts of this clone. The chain joins TRBV7-6 to TRBJ2-7, with D hard to call. The V and J ends lost 4 bases and 3 bases respectively, with 13 bases between them. The CDR3 has 14 residues. Germline CDR1 reads SGHVS; CDR2 reads FNYEAQ. CDR3: CASSYKETGYEQYF. CDR3 bases: TGTGCCAGCAGCTATAAGGAGACGGGCTACGAGCAGTACTTC.

Here the CDR3 DNA reads TGTGCCAGCAGTTTATCTCCAGGGGGGTTGTACGAGCAGTACTTC. Its protein product is CASSLSPGGLYEQYF. The chain links TRBV27 to TRBJ2-7, with D possibly matching TRBD1 (7 bases). The CDR3 runs to 15 residues. Germline CDR1 and CDR2: MNHEY and SMNVEV (reference sequence). V was clipped by 0 bases and J by 4 bases, with 13 bases between them.

This clone was counted many times. The chain links TRBV25-1 to TRBJ1-4; D may be TRBD1 (6 bases). V was cut by 4 bases and J by 8 bases, with 20 bases left in between. This CDR3 is built from 16 residues. Germline CDR1 is MGHDK and CDR2 is SYGVNS. DNA of the CDR3: TGTGCCAGCAGTGGTCTCATCAGGGGAGAGGGGGAAAAACTGTTTTTT. Translated: CASSGLIRGEGEKLFF.

This chain joins TRBV30 and TRBJ1-2; D is uncertain. Trimming took 2 bases from V and 2 from J, leaving 3 bases between them. Per germline, CDR1 GTSNPN and CDR2 SVGIG (reference sequence). The CDR3 covers 11 residues. CDR3 amino acids: CAWSRNYGYTF. In DNA, the CDR3 is TGTGCCTGGAGTCGGAACTATGGCTACACCTTC.

The rearrangement uses TRBV5-1 and TRBJ1-1; the match to TRBD1 covers 9 bases. The CDR3 totals 16 residues. Per germline, CDR1 SGHRS and CDR2 YFSETQ. Germline trimming cut 4 bases from V and 7 bases from J; bases unmatched to any gene: 14. CDR3 loop: CASSPGQGRFVGEAFF. For the CDR3, the DNA is TGCGCCAGCAGCCCGGGACAGGGTCGGTTCGTGGGTGAAGCTTTCTTT.

In its sample, this clone was seen a few times. V and J are TRBV4-1 and TRBJ2-7; D perhaps matches TRBD1 (6 bases). Germline CDR1 reads MGHRA; CDR2 reads YSYEKL. Trimming removed 0 bases from V and 3 bases from J, with 12 bases in between. The CDR3 length is 15 residues. CDR3 nucleotide sequence: TGCGCCAGCAGCCAAGATCCCGGACAGCACTACGAGCAGTACTTC. It yields the protein CASSQDPGQHYEQYF.

This clone was found a few times. This chain joins TRBV2 and TRBJ2-2; D is possibly TRBD2 (6 bases). Germline V gives CDR1 SNHLY, CDR2 FYNNEI. The CDR3 is 15 amino acids. V was clipped by 3 bases and J by 5 bases, with 13 bases between them. The CDR3 protein is CASSDSGVGTGELFF. The CDR3 coding sequence is TGTGCCAGCAGTGATTCGGGAGTGGGTACCGGGGAGCTGTTTTTT.

V is TRBV27 and J is TRBJ1-1, with 7 bases that match TRBD1. The CDR3 is made up of 14 amino acids. J was trimmed by 5 bases and V by 6 bases; bases with no gene match: 9. Germline CDR1 reads MNHEY; CDR2 reads SMNVEV (reference sequence). The CDR3 sequence is CASSRGGAGTEAFF. CDR3 coding DNA: TGTGCCAGCAGCCGAGGGGGCGCCGGAACTGAAGCTTTCTTT.

The chain joins TRBV27 to TRBJ2-5; D could derive from TRBD1 or TRBD2 (6 bases each). The J call may be faulty, since TRBJ2-7 better matches the DNA end. The length of the CDR3 is 14 residues. CDR1 MNHEY and CDR2 SMNVEV come from the germline V gene (reference sequence). The CDR3 DNA reads as TGTGCCAGCAGTTTCGCGGGACAACCCTACGAGCAGTACTTC. It translates to CASSFAGQPYEQYF.

V usage is TRBV9 and J usage is TRBJ2-7, with 8 bases lining up with TRBD2. Germline V gene sequence: CDR1 SGDLS, CDR2 YYNGEE. After removal of 0 bases from V and 0 bases from J, the junction contained 5 bases not matched to a gene. This CDR3 comprises 16 residues. The CDR3 DNA follows: TGTGCCAGCAGCGTAGGATTAGCGGGGCTCTCCTACGAGCAGTACTTC. This gives the protein CASSVGLAGLSYEQYF.

The chain joins TRBV13 to TRBJ2-2, with D hard to call. Trimming cost V 1 base and J 7 bases, with 4 bases left between them. The CDR3 is 12 residues long. From germline, CDR1 is PRHDT and CDR2 FYEKMQ (reference sequence). The CDR3 DNA reads TGTGCCAGCAGCTTAGTTGTCGGGGAGCTGTTTTTT. Its translation is CASSLVVGELFF. Full variable domain (rest looked up from reference TRBV13 and TRBJ2-2): AAGVIQSPRHLIKEKRETATLKCYPIPRHDTVYWYQQGPGQDPQFLISFYEKMQSDKGSIPDRFSAQQFSDYHSELNMSSLELGDSALYFCASSLVVGELFFGEGSRLTVL.